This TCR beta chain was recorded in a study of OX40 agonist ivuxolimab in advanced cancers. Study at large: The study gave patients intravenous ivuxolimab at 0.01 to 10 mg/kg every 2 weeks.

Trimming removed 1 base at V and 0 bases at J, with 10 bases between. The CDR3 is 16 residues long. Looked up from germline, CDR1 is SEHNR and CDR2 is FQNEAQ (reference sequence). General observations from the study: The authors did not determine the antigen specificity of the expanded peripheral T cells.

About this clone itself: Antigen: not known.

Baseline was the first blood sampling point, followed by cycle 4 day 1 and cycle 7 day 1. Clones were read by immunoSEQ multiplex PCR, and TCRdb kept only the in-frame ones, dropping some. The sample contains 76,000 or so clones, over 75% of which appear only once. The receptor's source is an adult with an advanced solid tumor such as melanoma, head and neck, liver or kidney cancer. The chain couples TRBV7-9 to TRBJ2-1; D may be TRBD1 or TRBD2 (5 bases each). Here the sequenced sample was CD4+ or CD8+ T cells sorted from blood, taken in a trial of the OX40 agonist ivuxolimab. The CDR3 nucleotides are TGTGCCAGCAGCTTAGGGGGACCGAGCTCCTACAATGAGCAGTTCTTC. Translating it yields CASSLGGPSSYNEQFF.